Shown below are 10 T cell receptor beta chains from a single sample sequenced in a study of blood T cell repertoires in COVID-19. TCRdb's copy holds only in-frame clones and misses some; the assay was immunoSEQ multiplex PCR. The profile covers around 86,000 clones, with 80% to 90% appearing a single time and around 7.4% taken by the ten largest. The specimen was peripheral blood. The receptor set was obtained from a human donor with acute or convalescent COVID-19. The donor label of this sample is uncertain.

The chain carries TRBV4-1 and TRBJ2-5; D remains unclear. The CDR3 covers 14 residues. CDR1 and CDR2 from the germline V gene are MGHRA and YSYEKL. V lost 1 base and J lost 5, with 11 bases in between. CDR3 sequence: CASSQGHLRETQYF. CDR3 bases: TGCGCCAGCAGCCAAGGACATCTAAGGGAGACCCAGTACTTC.

The CDR3 sequence: CASSSRGSNQPQHF. Written as DNA, the CDR3 is TGTGCCAGCAGCTCAAGGGGTAGCAATCAGCCCCAGCATTTT. The chain has TRBV7-9 and TRBJ1-5, with D possibly TRBD1 on 5 matching bases. Trimming stripped 4 bases from V and 0 bases from J, with 7 bases between. CDR1 is SEHNR and CDR2 is FQNEAQ in the germline V gene (reference sequence). CDR3 length: 14 residues.

The V call is TRBV5-1, the J call TRBJ1-1; TRBD1 matches 8 bases. V lost 3 bases, J lost 5 bases, and 12 bases stayed unmatched. This CDR3 is built from 16 residues. Germline values: CDR1 SGHRS, CDR2 YFSETQ. This CDR3 is CASSSYTGGTVTEAFF. The CDR3 nucleotides read TGCGCCAGCAGCTCCTACACAGGGGGGACGGTTACTGAAGCTTTCTTT.

There are a few counts of this clone. The J gene is TRBJ2-3, the V gene TRBV7-3; D is possibly TRBD1 (5 bases). Germline CDR1 SGHTA, CDR2 FQGTGA. The V gene lost 5 bases and the J gene lost 0 bases, with 18 bases spanning the gap. The CDR3 totals 17 residues. Here the CDR3 DNA reads TGTGCCAGCAGCATGGGGTACAGGCCTACTAGCACAGATACGCAGTATTTT. This translates into CASSMGYRPTSTDTQYF.

This chain uses TRBV30 with TRBJ1-2, with D perhaps TRBD1 (6 bases). V was clipped by 0 bases and J by 6 bases, with 14 bases between them. Germline V lookup: CDR1 GTSNPN, CDR2 SVGIG (reference sequence). This CDR3 has 14 residues. CDR3 region: CAWSVLSSGDGYTF. The CDR3 coding sequence is TGTGCCTGGAGTGTACTCTCTTCAGGGGATGGCTACACCTTC.

V and J are TRBV3-1 (or the pseudogene TRBV3-2) and TRBJ1-1; TRBD1 matches 11 bases. Germline V gene lookup returns CDR1 LGHDT and CDR2 YNNKEL (reference sequence). This CDR3 has 17 amino acids. V lost 0 bases and J lost 1; bases outside the gene matches: 4. This CDR3 reads CASSQDQGTGGNTEAFF. In DNA form, the CDR3 reads TGTGCCAGCAGCCAAGACCAAGGGACAGGGGGGAACACTGAAGCTTTCTTT.

This sequence joins TRBV6-5 and TRBJ2-3, with TRBD2 matching 7 bases. This CDR3 is built from 13 residues. Germline trimming cut 4 bases from V and 6 bases from J; bases unmatched to any gene: 4. Germline V CDR1 and CDR2: MNHEY, SVGAGI. The CDR3 bases are TGTGCCAGCAGTTGGGGGGGTGGCGATACGCAGTATTTT. Amino acids: CASSWGGGDTQYF.

The rearrangement joins TRBV27 to TRBJ1-5; weak D call: TRBD1 (5 bases). The CDR3 contains 15 residues. V was cut by 2 bases and J by 0 bases, with 8 bases left in between. Germline-derived CDR1 and CDR2 are MNHEY and SMNVEV (reference sequence). The CDR3 bases are TGTGCCAGCAGTTTAAGGGGCTCTAGCAATCAGCCCCAGCATTTT. Translating gives CASSLRGSSNQPQHF.

This chain joins TRBV28 and TRBJ1-6, with D tentatively TRBD1 (5 bases). In germline, CDR1 is MDHEN, CDR2 SYDVKM. Between the trimmed V and J ends, which lost 6 bases and 8 bases, there was a span of 17 bases. This CDR3 region has 15 residues. The CDR3 loop is CASSLGDRGHSPLHF. The CDR3 DNA follows: TGTGCCAGCAGCTTAGGGGATAGGGGCCATTCACCCCTCCACTTT.

J is TRBJ2-7 and V is TRBV6-5, with 7 bases fitting TRBD1. Germline V gene sequence: CDR1 MNHEY, CDR2 SVGAGI. CDR3 length: 14 amino acids. V lost 6 bases to trimming and J lost 2 bases; unmatched junction nucleotides: 7. The CDR3 protein is CASRGRQGTYEQYF. CDR3 bases: TGTGCCAGCAGGGGACGACAGGGAACCTACGAGCAGTACTTC.